In its sample, the clone carrying this T cell receptor beta chain was seen many times. The data are from a study of blood T cells in healthy people across ages. Using a J-beta primer mix together with a sample-barcoded 5' primer, a second PCR was run for roughly 7 to 12 cycles. TCRdb reprocessed the 5' RACE reads via MiXCR and lists one record per CDR3 protein. The sample records 720,000 or so distinct CDR3 sequences, approximately 40% being singletons. The germline CDR1 and CDR2 sequences are SQVTM and ANQGSEA. The CDR3 spans 13 residues. V shed 6 bases and J shed 2 bases, with 13 bases lying between them.

The source is a man older than 75 in good health. Sequenced: blood. The V call is TRBV29-1, the J call TRBJ1-1, with D unresolved. In DNA, the CDR3 is TGCAGCGTAGCGGCTTTGACCAACACTGAAGCTTTCTTT. This sequence encodes CSVAALTNTEAFF.